Listed below are T cell receptor beta chains from one sample, sequenced in a study of glioma-infiltrating T cells. One entry per CDR3 protein results from TCRdb running MiXCR on the multiplex PCR reads. The data show about 200,000 distinct CDR3 sequences, 32% seen once. Material for sequencing was glioma tissue, nonneoplastic brain tissue, or PBMCs (not recorded which). Receptors originate from a human donor with low-grade glioma or glioblastoma, undergoing nonglioma brain surgery, or in good health (not recorded which). Both conserved end residues are trimmed from each CDR3.

J,V,CDR3
TRBJ1-1,TRBV6-1,ASSLYYKNTEAF
TRBJ1-4,TRBV9,ASSVDGPNEKLF
TRBJ2-5,TRBV15,SPSRGLAGAGVETQY
TRBJ2-1,TRBV5-1,ASSWAGQYNEQF
TRBJ1-1,TRBV4-1,ASSPGQGARGAEAF
TRBJ1-6,TRBV5-6,ASSLTGPYNSPLH
TRBJ2-3,TRBV5-1,ASSLTSGSTSEQF
TRBJ1-2,TRBV29-1,SVELGGFYYGYT
TRBJ1-2,TRBV29-1,SAAQAGYGYT
TRBJ1-1,TRBV19,ASSYQGLSMNTEAF
TRBJ2-1,TRBV6-1,ASGRLSGVNEQF